The clone carrying this T cell receptor (beta chain) was detected a few times. Its matching antigen is unknown. Germline V lookup: CDR1 SNHLY, CDR2 FYNNEI. The CDR3 loop spans 14 amino acids. The V gene lost 7 bases and the J gene lost 1 base, with 8 bases spanning the gap. This sample was taken from a study of T cells after yellow fever vaccination. Regarding the study as a whole: Clones that expanded after primary vaccination mostly reappeared after the booster (96% CD4, 80% to 90% CD8). Shared CD4/CD8 clonotypes were a small share, likely from convergent recombination.

The TCR cDNA carried a universal primer site and UMIs from 5'RACE template switching. TCRdb reanalysed the 5' RACE reads using MiXCR and keeps one entry per CDR3 protein. The sample has a few hundred thousand distinct CDR3 sequences, about 4% seen once; the top ten hold 24%. The rearrangement links TRBV2 to TRBJ1-6, with D unresolved. The sequence came from a man aged 18-30 years who received the YFV17D yellow fever vaccine. The input for sequencing was PBMCs, taken 5 days after the yellow fever booster vaccination. For the CDR3, the DNA is TGTGCCAGCATGAGTGGGTCCTATAATTCACCCCTCCACTTT. It yields the protein CASMSGSYNSPLHF.